This T cell receptor beta chain derives from a study of T cell changes during pregnancy in multiple sclerosis. Trimming removed 0 bases from V and 4 bases from J; junction bases left unmatched: 8. Germline V gene data show CDR1 as MGHRA and CDR2 as YSYEKL. The CDR3 has 16 residues. Repertoires were generated with immunoSEQ multiplex PCR, while TCRdb's copy carries only in-frame clones and drops some. The sample records about 20,000 clones, 85% to 90% being singletons. The receptor comes from a female donor in good health, enrolled as a control in a pregnancy study. The chain recombines TRBV4-1 with TRBJ2-5; 7 bases map to TRBD1. The sample consisted of CD8+ T cells from peripheral blood mononuclear cells, taken in the second trimester of pregnancy. CDR3 amino acids: CASSQEDRAMGETQYF. The CDR3 nucleotides are TGCGCCAGCAGCCAAGAAGACAGGGCCATGGGAGAGACCCAGTACTTC.